This T cell receptor (beta chain) comes out of a study of blood T cell repertoires in COVID-19. The overall study: Acute and convalescent COVID-19 samples came from the United States, Italy and Spain. PBMCs, B-cell-depleted T cells, or T cells provided the cDNA or gDNA that made up the material.

The germline V gene encodes CDR1 LGHNA and CDR2 YSLEER. Trimming left V 0 bases short and J 5 bases short, with 7 bases between. CDR3 length: 13 amino acids. Under the authors' procedure: Amplification from reference gene primers served as the basis for estimated nucleated cell counts. Profiling relied on immunoSEQ multiplex PCR, and the TCRdb table lists in-frame clones only, not all of them. The V and J calls and clone size come from that table; D and trimming were worked out from the DNA. The table includes 90,000 to 140,000 clones, approximately 78% detected once. This sequence originates from a woman aged 80 or over with acute or convalescent COVID-19. The rearrangement links TRBV4-3 to TRBJ2-5, with D uncertain. Sequences were obtained from peripheral blood. Here the CDR3 DNA reads TGCGCCAGCAGCCAAGATTTTTCGGAGACCCAGTACTTC. It specifies CASSQDFSETQYF.